These T cell receptor beta chains were read from a single sample in a study of tumor-infiltrating lymphocytes in oesophageal squamous cell carcinoma. TCRdb analysed the PCR reads with MiXCR anew, one entry per CDR3 protein. Of about 14,000 distinct CDR3 sequences listed, roughly half are singletons. The specimen sequenced was blood. These receptors were obtained from a female donor with esophageal squamous cell carcinoma. The CDR3 runs from the conserved cysteine through the conserved F or W. The D gene is left open where the match is weak. Rows may omit the clone size; those that give it use once, few, many or a size class.

d_gene: TRBD2; j_gene: TRBJ2-3; v_gene: TRBV7-9; abundance: few; CDR3nt: TGTGCCAGCAGCTTAGACGGGAGGGGGGTAGATACGCAGTATTTT; CDR3aa: CASSLDGRGVDTQYF
d_gene: NA; j_gene: TRBJ2-2; v_gene: TRBV7-3; abundance: NA; CDR3nt: TGTGCCAGCAGACAGAACACCGGGGAGCTGTTTTTT; CDR3aa: CASRQNTGELFF
d_gene: NA; j_gene: TRBJ1-5; v_gene: TRBV10-3; abundance: many; CDR3nt: TGTGCCATCAGTGCGGGAGGTTGGAATCAGCCCCAGCATTTT; CDR3aa: CAISAGGWNQPQHF
d_gene: NA; j_gene: TRBJ1-1; v_gene: TRBV4-1; abundance: many; CDR3nt: TGCGCCAGCAGCCAAGATCAAGGGACCCCCGCGCACACTGAAGCTTTCTTT; CDR3aa: CASSQDQGTPAHTEAFF
d_gene: TRBD1; j_gene: TRBJ2-4; v_gene: TRBV7-2; abundance: NA; CDR3nt: TGTGCCAGCAGCTTAGGGACAGGGGCAAACATTCAGTACTTC; CDR3aa: CASSLGTGANIQYF
d_gene: NA; j_gene: TRBJ2-1; v_gene: TRBV12-3/TRBV12-4; abundance: large; CDR3nt: TGTGCCAGCAGTAGGGGAGCTAGCTCCTACAATGAGCAGTTCTTC; CDR3aa: CASSRGASSYNEQFF
d_gene: NA; j_gene: TRBJ2-5; v_gene: TRBV19; abundance: few; CDR3nt: TGTGCCAGTAGTATTCGGGCCCTCACCCCGAAGGAGAATGAGCAGTACTTC; CDR3aa: CASSIRALTPKENEQYF
d_gene: NA; j_gene: TRBJ2-7; v_gene: TRBV7-6; abundance: NA; CDR3nt: TGTGCTAGCAGCTTCTTCTATAGCGGAGTGTACTACGAGCAGTACTTC; CDR3aa: CASSFFYSGVYYEQYF
d_gene: NA; j_gene: TRBJ2-5; v_gene: TRBV4-2; abundance: many; CDR3nt: TGTGCCAGCAGCCAACAACAGGGTCGGGGGTACCAAGAGACCCAGTACTTC; CDR3aa: CASSQQQGRGYQETQYF
d_gene: TRBD2; j_gene: TRBJ2-7; v_gene: TRBV7-9; abundance: NA; CDR3nt: TGTGCTAGCAGCTTAGGCACTAGCGGGGAGCAGTACTTC; CDR3aa: CASSLGTSGEQYF
d_gene: NA; j_gene: TRBJ2-7; v_gene: TRBV7-2; abundance: NA; CDR3nt: TGTGCCAGCAGCGACCGCTACGAGCAGTACTTC; CDR3aa: CASSDRYEQYF
d_gene: NA; j_gene: TRBJ2-3; v_gene: TRBV7-2; abundance: NA; CDR3nt: TGTGCCAGCAGCTTAGTTCCCCCAGATACGCAGTATTTT; CDR3aa: CASSLVPPDTQYF
d_gene: TRBD2; j_gene: TRBJ2-1; v_gene: TRBV7-2; abundance: NA; CDR3nt: TGTGCCAGCAGCTTAGCAGGACTAGCGGACAATGAGCAGTTCTTC; CDR3aa: CASSLAGLADNEQFF
d_gene: NA; j_gene: TRBJ2-5; v_gene: TRBV11-2; abundance: many; CDR3nt: TGTGCCAGCAGCCCCCGGCGCATTGACAGTGAGCAGTACTTC; CDR3aa: CASSPRRIDSEQYF
d_gene: NA; j_gene: TRBJ2-2; v_gene: TRBV7-2; abundance: NA; CDR3nt: TGTGCCAGCAGCCCCGTATCGGCCGCGAACACCGGGGAGCTGTTTTTT; CDR3aa: CASSPVSAANTGELFF
d_gene: NA; j_gene: TRBJ2-1; v_gene: TRBV9; abundance: few; CDR3nt: TGTGCCAGCAGCGTAGGGGGACGGCGCCAGGAGCAGTTCTTC; CDR3aa: CASSVGGRRQEQFF
d_gene: TRBD2; j_gene: TRBJ2-1; v_gene: TRBV18; abundance: NA; CDR3nt: TGTGCCAGCTCACCCCCGGGTAGCGGGAGGATGGATGAGCAGTTCTTC; CDR3aa: CASSPPGSGRMDEQFF
d_gene: TRBD1; j_gene: TRBJ1-2; v_gene: TRBV11-2; abundance: once; CDR3nt: TGTGCCAGCAGACAAACAGGGGTGAGGTCTTGGGGCTACACCTTC; CDR3aa: CASRQTGVRSWGYTF
d_gene: TRBD2; j_gene: TRBJ2-7; v_gene: TRBV6-2/TRBV6-3; abundance: NA; CDR3nt: TGTGCCAGCAGTTACGGGACTAGCGGGTCCCCCTACGAGCAGTACTTT; CDR3aa: CASSYGTSGSPYEQYF
d_gene: NA; j_gene: TRBJ2-7; v_gene: TRBV12-3/TRBV12-4; abundance: NA; CDR3nt: TGTGCCAGCAGTTCGGGTCGGTTGCAGTACTTC; CDR3aa: CASSSGRLQYF
d_gene: TRBD2; j_gene: TRBJ2-7; v_gene: TRBV7-2; abundance: NA; CDR3nt: TGTGCCAGCAGCCAACAAAGCGGGAGCTCATACGAGCAGTACTTC; CDR3aa: CASSQQSGSSYEQYF
d_gene: NA; j_gene: TRBJ2-1; v_gene: TRBV7-1; abundance: once; CDR3nt: TGTGCCAGCTACGAGTTCGGAGTCCAGGGCTACAATGAGCAGTTCTTC; CDR3aa: CASYEFGVQGYNEQFF
d_gene: NA; j_gene: TRBJ1-1; v_gene: TRBV12-5; abundance: NA; CDR3nt: TGTGCTAGTGGCCCACAGGGTGGCACTGAAGCTTTCTTT; CDR3aa: CASGPQGGTEAFF
d_gene: NA; j_gene: TRBJ2-1; v_gene: TRBV12-5; abundance: NA; CDR3nt: TGTGCTAGTGGTTTGGGACCCGTAGCCGAGTACAATGAGCAGTTCTTC; CDR3aa: CASGLGPVAEYNEQFF
d_gene: NA; j_gene: TRBJ2-7; v_gene: TRBV5-1; abundance: many; CDR3nt: TGCGCCAGCAGCCCACGGACTACCGTCTACAATGAGCAGTACTTC; CDR3aa: CASSPRTTVYNEQYF
d_gene: TRBD1; j_gene: TRBJ2-1; v_gene: TRBV7-8; abundance: NA; CDR3nt: TGTGCCAGCAGCTTAGCACACCCTCGGGACAGGAGAAACAATGAGCAGTTCTTC; CDR3aa: CASSLAHPRDRRNNEQFF
d_gene: NA; j_gene: TRBJ2-1; v_gene: TRBV7-3; abundance: large; CDR3nt: TGTGCCAGCAGCCCCGCGGGATCGGGTGAGCAGTTCTTC; CDR3aa: CASSPAGSGEQFF
d_gene: NA; j_gene: TRBJ2-3; v_gene: TRBV7-8; abundance: NA; CDR3nt: TGTGCCAGCAGCTCCAAGACTCCCCTAGTTGGGGGGAGTACAGATACGCAGTATTTT; CDR3aa: CASSSKTPLVGGSTDTQYF
d_gene: NA; j_gene: TRBJ2-6; v_gene: TRBV12-3/TRBV12-4; abundance: NA; CDR3nt: TGTGCCAGCAGTTCGTGGAACTGGCTCTCTGGGGCCAACGTCCTGACTTTC; CDR3aa: CASSSWNWLSGANVLTF
d_gene: NA; j_gene: TRBJ2-1; v_gene: TRBV28; abundance: NA; CDR3nt: TGTGCCAGCAGTTTAGACAGATACAATGAGCAGTTCTTC; CDR3aa: CASSLDRYNEQFF
d_gene: NA; j_gene: TRBJ2-5; v_gene: TRBV5-4; abundance: many; CDR3nt: TGTGCCAGCAGCTTGGCCCCCCTGAAACAAGAGACCCAGTACTTC; CDR3aa: CASSLAPLKQETQYF
d_gene: TRBD2; j_gene: TRBJ2-1; v_gene: TRBV7-2; abundance: few; CDR3nt: TGTGCCAGCAGCTCCAGACTAGCGGGGGCCTACAATGAGCAGTTCTTC; CDR3aa: CASSSRLAGAYNEQFF
d_gene: TRBD1; j_gene: TRBJ2-2; v_gene: TRBV12-3/TRBV12-4; abundance: medium-sized; CDR3nt: TGTGCCAGCAGCCGACAGGGGAAGAACACCGGGGAGCTGTTTTTT; CDR3aa: CASSRQGKNTGELFF
d_gene: NA; j_gene: TRBJ2-1; v_gene: TRBV7-6; abundance: many; CDR3nt: TGTGCCAGCAGCCGACTCCAATCCCAGGGAGCGAATGAGCAGTTCTTC; CDR3aa: CASSRLQSQGANEQFF
d_gene: NA; j_gene: TRBJ1-5; v_gene: TRBV12-3/TRBV12-4; abundance: NA; CDR3nt: TGTGCCAGCAGTTTAAGTCCAGCCCGAGAGCAGCCCCAGCATTTT; CDR3aa: CASSLSPAREQPQHF
d_gene: NA; j_gene: TRBJ2-1; v_gene: TRBV28; abundance: NA; CDR3nt: TGTGCCAGCAGCCGGGACAGGGTCCTAGCGGGAGCCAATGAGCAGTTCTTC; CDR3aa: CASSRDRVLAGANEQFF
d_gene: NA; j_gene: TRBJ2-5; v_gene: TRBV4-1; abundance: many; CDR3nt: TGCGCCAGCAGTCCCACGGGTGTCAGACAAGAGACCCAGTACTTC; CDR3aa: CASSPTGVRQETQYF
d_gene: NA; j_gene: TRBJ2-1; v_gene: TRBV24-1; abundance: NA; CDR3nt: TGTGCCACCAGTGGTTACCGGGCGGGAAGGAGCTCCTACAATGAGCAGTTCTTC; CDR3aa: CATSGYRAGRSSYNEQFF
d_gene: TRBD2; j_gene: TRBJ2-1; v_gene: TRBV6-1; abundance: NA; CDR3nt: TGTGCCAGCAGTTACGGACTAGCGGGAGGGCCTGGGAATGAGCAGTTCTTC; CDR3aa: CASSYGLAGGPGNEQFF
d_gene: NA; j_gene: TRBJ2-1; v_gene: TRBV7-3; abundance: NA; CDR3nt: TGTGCCAGCAGCTTAACGCGGGACTACAATGAGCAGTTCTTC; CDR3aa: CASSLTRDYNEQFF
d_gene: NA; j_gene: TRBJ2-4; v_gene: TRBV10-3; abundance: NA; CDR3nt: TGTGCCATCAGTCCAGGGGCGGACGGCAAAAACATTCAGTACTTC; CDR3aa: CAISPGADGKNIQYF
d_gene: NA; j_gene: TRBJ2-3; v_gene: TRBV11-1; abundance: NA; CDR3nt: TGTGCCAGCAGCTTACCAGCGGAAGCAGATACGCAGTATTTT; CDR3aa: CASSLPAEADTQYF
d_gene: NA; j_gene: TRBJ2-2; v_gene: TRBV2; abundance: few; CDR3nt: TGTGCCAGCAGGACAGGGAACACCGGGGAGCTGTTTTTT; CDR3aa: CASRTGNTGELFF
d_gene: NA; j_gene: TRBJ2-5; v_gene: TRBV7-8; abundance: NA; CDR3nt: TGTGCCAGCAGCTTAGTGCCTAGCCCTTCCTACAATGAGCAGTACTTC; CDR3aa: CASSLVPSPSYNEQYF
d_gene: NA; j_gene: TRBJ2-3; v_gene: TRBV7-3; abundance: NA; CDR3nt: TGTGCCAGCAGCAAAACCGGGACAATCACAGATACGCAGTATTTT; CDR3aa: CASSKTGTITDTQYF
d_gene: TRBD1; j_gene: TRBJ1-1; v_gene: TRBV2; abundance: many; CDR3nt: TGTGCCAGCAGAAGGACAGGCCCAGCTGAAGCTTTCTTT; CDR3aa: CASRRTGPAEAFF
d_gene: NA; j_gene: TRBJ2-1; v_gene: TRBV11-2; abundance: NA; CDR3nt: TGTGCCAGCAGCATCCGGCCGCGAGACAATGAGCAGTTCTTC; CDR3aa: CASSIRPRDNEQFF